The 8 T cell receptor beta chains listed next were all sequenced from one sample in a study of T-cell reconstitution after alpha-beta-depleted transplantation in children. Using unique molecular identifiers, the investigators prepared the TCRbeta library. TCRdb re-called the PCR reads with MiXCR, one entry per CDR3 protein. The sample has about 500,000 distinct CDR3 sequences; about an eighth are singletons. Sequencing was performed on PBMCs, mostly from graft donor cells, taken 180 days after TCRalphabeta/CD19-depleted stem cell transplant. All receptors come from a female patient younger than 10 who had a stem cell transplant for aplastic anemia, so the T cells may come from the graft donor.

This clonotype was seen many times. The chain combines TRBV29-1 with TRBJ2-1; tentatively, D is TRBD2 (5 bases). The V end was cut by 2 bases, the J end by 6 bases, with 23 bases between. This CDR3 contains 17 residues. The germline V gene has CDR1 SQVTM and CDR2 ANQGSEA. The chain's CDR3 is CSVELLSVGEGPNEQFF. The CDR3 DNA follows: TGCAGCGTTGAATTACTCTCTGTGGGAGAGGGTCCCAATGAGCAGTTCTTC.

Only a few counts were recorded for this clonotype. V is TRBV12-3 or TRBV12-4 and J is TRBJ2-2; D might be TRBD1 (5 bases). The CDR3 is 15 amino acids. The V gene lost 7 bases and the J gene lost 4 bases, with 16 bases spanning the gap. The CDR3 loop is CASNKVPDSTGELFF. The CDR3 coding sequence is TGTGCCAGCAATAAGGTCCCCGACAGCACCGGGGAGCTGTTTTTT.

This clonotype has just a few counts. This chain connects TRBV18 to TRBJ1-2; D remains ambiguous. V shed 3 bases and J shed 5 bases, with 7 bases lying between them. This CDR3 is built from 12 residues. Germline V gives CDR1 KGHSH, CDR2 LQKENI. The CDR3 nucleotides read TGTGCCAGCTCACCGGCGGCATATGGCTACACCTTC. Protein sequence: CASSPAAYGYTF.

This chain joins TRBV15 and TRBJ2-7, with D unresolved. The CDR3 extends over 14 amino acids. Trimming removed 4 bases at V and 3 bases at J, with 13 bases between. CDR1 and CDR2 (germline): LNHNV, YYDKDF (reference sequence). The CDR3 here is CATSTDLRHYEQYV. For the CDR3, the DNA is TGTGCCACCAGCACCGATTTGAGGCACTACGAGCAGTACGTC.

In its sample, this clonotype was seen a few times. V usage is TRBV9 and J usage is TRBJ2-1; 9 bases line up with TRBD2. The length of the CDR3 is 17 residues. V trimming: 0 bases; J trimming: 2 bases; junction bases outside the gene matches: 6. Germline assignment: CDR1 SGDLS and CDR2 YYNGEE. This CDR3 reads CASSVVGAGGPYNEQFF. CDR3 DNA: TGTGCCAGCAGCGTAGTTGGTGCGGGAGGGCCCTACAATGAGCAGTTCTTC.

The sample holds a few counts of this clonotype. This rearrangement joins TRBV20-1 to TRBJ1-2; D is perhaps TRBD1 (6 bases). Germline loops: CDR1 DFQATT, CDR2 SNEGSKA (reference sequence). The CDR3 has 12 residues. Trimming removed 5 bases at V and 8 bases at J, with 15 bases between. In DNA, the CDR3 is TGCAGTGCTTACACAGGGTCGAGAGGCTACACCTTC. Amino acid sequence: CSAYTGSRGYTF.

This clonotype was picked up a small number of times. The V gene is TRBV6-2 or TRBV6-3, the J gene TRBJ2-6, with 13 bases matching TRBD2. V gave up 5 bases and J gave up 0 bases; unmatched junction bases: 4. Germline V gene sequence: CDR1 MNHEY, CDR2 SVGEGT. The CDR3 extends over 18 amino acids. CDR3 coding DNA: TGTGCCAGCAGTCGGACTAGCGGGAGCCGCTCTGGGGCCAACGTCCTGACTTTC. Amino acids: CASSRTSGSRSGANVLTF.

This clonotype showed up many times. The V call is TRBV28, the J call TRBJ1-2; 9 positions match TRBD1. The CDR3 runs 12 residues. CDR1 MDHEN and CDR2 SYDVKM come from the germline V gene. J lost 8 bases, V lost 6 bases, and 4 bases had no gene match. The CDR3 protein is CASRQGASGYTF. CDR3 coding DNA: TGTGCCAGCAGACAGGGGGCAAGCGGCTACACCTTC.